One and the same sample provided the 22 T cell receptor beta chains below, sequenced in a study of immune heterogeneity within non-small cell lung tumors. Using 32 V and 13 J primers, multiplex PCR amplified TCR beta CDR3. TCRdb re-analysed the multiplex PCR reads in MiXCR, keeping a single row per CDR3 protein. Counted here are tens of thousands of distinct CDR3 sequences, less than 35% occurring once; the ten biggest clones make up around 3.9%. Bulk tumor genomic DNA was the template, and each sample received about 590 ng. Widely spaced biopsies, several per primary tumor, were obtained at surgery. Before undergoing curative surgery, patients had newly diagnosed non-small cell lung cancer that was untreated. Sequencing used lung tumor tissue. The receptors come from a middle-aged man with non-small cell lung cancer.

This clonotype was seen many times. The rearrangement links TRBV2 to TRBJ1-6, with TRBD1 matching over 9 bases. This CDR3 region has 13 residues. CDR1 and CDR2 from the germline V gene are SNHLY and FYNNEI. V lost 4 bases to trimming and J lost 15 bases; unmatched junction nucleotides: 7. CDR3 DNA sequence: TGTGCCAGCAGTGGGAGAGACAGGGGGTACCTCCACTTT. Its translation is CASSGRDRGYLHF.

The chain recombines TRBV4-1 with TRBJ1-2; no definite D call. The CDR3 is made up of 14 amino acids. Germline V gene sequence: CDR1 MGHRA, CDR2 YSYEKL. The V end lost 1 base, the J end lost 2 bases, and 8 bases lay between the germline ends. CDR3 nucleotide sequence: TGCGCCAGCAGCCAAGTTACGGGGAACTATGGCTACACCTTC. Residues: CASSQVTGNYGYTF.

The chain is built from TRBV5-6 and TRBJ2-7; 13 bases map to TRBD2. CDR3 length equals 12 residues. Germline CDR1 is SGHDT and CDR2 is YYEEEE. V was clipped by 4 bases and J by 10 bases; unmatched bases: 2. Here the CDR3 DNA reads TGTGCCAGCAGCCGGACTAGCGGGAGACAGTACTTC. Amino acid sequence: CASSRTSGRQYF.

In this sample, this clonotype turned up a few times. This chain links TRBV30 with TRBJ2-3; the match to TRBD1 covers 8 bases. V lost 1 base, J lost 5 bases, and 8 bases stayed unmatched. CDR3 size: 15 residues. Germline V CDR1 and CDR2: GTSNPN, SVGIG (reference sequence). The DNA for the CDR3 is TGTGCCTGGAGTGGAGGACAGGGAAGAAAAGATACGCAGTATTTT. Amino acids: CAWSGGQGRKDTQYF.

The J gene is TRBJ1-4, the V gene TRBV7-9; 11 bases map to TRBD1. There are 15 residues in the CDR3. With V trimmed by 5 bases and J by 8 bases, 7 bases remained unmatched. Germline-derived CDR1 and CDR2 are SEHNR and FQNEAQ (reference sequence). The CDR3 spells CASSTTGTGGEKLFF. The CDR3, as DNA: TGTGCCAGCAGCACAACCGGGACAGGGGGGGAAAAACTGTTTTTT.

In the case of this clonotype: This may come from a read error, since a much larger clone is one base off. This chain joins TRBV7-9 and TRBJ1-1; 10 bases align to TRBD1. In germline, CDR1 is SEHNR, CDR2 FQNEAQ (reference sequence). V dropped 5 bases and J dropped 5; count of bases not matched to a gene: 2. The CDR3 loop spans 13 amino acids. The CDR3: CASSGGQGTEAFF. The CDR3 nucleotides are TGTGCCAGCAGCGGGGGACAGGGGACTGAAGCTTTCTTT.

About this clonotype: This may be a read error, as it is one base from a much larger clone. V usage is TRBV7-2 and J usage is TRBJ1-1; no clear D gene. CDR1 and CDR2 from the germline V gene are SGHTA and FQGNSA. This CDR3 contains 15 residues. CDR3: CASILDGRGNTEAFF. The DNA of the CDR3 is TGTGCCAGCATCTTAGACGGTCGGGGGAACACTGAAGCTTTCTTT.

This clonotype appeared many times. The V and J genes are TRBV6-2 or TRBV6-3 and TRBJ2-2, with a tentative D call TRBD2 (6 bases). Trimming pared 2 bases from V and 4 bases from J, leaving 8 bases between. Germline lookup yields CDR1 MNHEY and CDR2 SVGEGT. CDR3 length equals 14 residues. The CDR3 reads CASSYPGLTGELFF. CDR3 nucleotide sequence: TGTGCCAGCAGTTACCCGGGACTCACCGGGGAGCTGTTTTTT.

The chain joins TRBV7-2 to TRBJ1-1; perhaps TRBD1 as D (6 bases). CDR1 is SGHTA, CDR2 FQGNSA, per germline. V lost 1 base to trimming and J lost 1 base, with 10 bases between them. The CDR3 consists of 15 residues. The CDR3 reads CASSLDWGQNTEAFF. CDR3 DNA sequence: TGTGCCAGCAGCTTAGATTGGGGGCAGAACACTGAAGCTTTCTTT.

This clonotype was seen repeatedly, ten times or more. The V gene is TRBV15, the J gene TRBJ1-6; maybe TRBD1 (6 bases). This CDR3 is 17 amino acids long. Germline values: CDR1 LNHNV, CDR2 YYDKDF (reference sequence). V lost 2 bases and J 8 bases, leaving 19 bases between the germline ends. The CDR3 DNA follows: TGTGCCACCAGCAGACTACGGGTCAGTTCAGGGGATTCACCCCTCCACTTT. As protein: CATSRLRVSSGDSPLHF.

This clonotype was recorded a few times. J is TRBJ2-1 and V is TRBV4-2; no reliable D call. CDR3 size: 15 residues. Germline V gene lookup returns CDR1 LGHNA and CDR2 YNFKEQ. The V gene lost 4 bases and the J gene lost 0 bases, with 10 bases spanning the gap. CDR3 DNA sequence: TGTGCCAGCAGCCTGGAGTTAAGCTCCTACAATGAGCAGTTCTTC. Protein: CASSLELSSYNEQFF.

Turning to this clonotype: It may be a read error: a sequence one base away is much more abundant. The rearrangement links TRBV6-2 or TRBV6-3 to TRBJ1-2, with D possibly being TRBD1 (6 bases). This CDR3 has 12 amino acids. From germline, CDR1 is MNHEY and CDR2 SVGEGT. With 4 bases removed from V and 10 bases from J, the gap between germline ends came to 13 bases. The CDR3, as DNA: TGTGCCAGCAGTTTCACAGGGTTTGCCTACACCTTC. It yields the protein CASSFTGFAYTF.

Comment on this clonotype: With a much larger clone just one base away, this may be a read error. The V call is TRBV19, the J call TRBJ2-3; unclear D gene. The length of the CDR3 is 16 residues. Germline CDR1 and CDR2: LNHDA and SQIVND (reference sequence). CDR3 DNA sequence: TGTGCCAGTATTATAGCTTCCGGTCAGAGACCAGATACGCAGTATTTT. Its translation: CASIIASGQRPDTQYF. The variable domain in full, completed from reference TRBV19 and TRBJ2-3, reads DGGITQSPKYLFRKEGQNVTLSCEQNLNHDAMYWYRQDPGQGLRLIYYSQIVNDFQKGDIAEGYSVSREKKESFPLTVTSAQKNPTAFYLCASIIASGQRPDTQYFGPGTRLTVL.

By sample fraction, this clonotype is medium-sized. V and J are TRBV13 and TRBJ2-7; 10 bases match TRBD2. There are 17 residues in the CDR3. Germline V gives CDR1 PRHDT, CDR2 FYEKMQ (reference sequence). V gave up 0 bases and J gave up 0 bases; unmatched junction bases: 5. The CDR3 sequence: CASSLGTLAGGSYEQYF. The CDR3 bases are TGTGCCAGCAGCTTAGGCACGTTAGCGGGAGGCTCCTACGAGCAGTACTTC.

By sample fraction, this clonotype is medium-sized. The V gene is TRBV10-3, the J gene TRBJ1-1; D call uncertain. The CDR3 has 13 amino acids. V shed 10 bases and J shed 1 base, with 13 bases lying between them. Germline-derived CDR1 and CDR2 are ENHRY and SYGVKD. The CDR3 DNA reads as TGTGCCACAAAGGATCTGGAGAACACTGAAGCTTTCTTT. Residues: CATKDLENTEAFF.

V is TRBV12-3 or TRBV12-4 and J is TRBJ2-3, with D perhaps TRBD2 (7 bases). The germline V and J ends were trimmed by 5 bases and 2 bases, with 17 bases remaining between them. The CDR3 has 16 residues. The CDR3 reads CASSLGASGHTDTQYF. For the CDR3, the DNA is TGTGCCAGCAGTCTGGGGGCTAGCGGACACACAGATACGCAGTATTTT.

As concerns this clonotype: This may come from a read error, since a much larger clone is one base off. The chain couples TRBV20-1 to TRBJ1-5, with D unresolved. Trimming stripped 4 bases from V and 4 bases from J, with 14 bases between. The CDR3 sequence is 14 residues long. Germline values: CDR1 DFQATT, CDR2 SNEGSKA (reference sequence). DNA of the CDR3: TGCAGTGCTAAGAGGGTGGAGCAAAATCAGCCCCAGCATTTT. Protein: CSAKRVEQNQPQHF.

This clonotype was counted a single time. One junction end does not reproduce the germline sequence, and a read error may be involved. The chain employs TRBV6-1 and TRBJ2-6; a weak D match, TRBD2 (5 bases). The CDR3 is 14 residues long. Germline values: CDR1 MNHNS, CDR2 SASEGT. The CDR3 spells CASSVEGGVNVLTF. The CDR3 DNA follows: TGTGCCAGCAGTGTAGAGGGTGGGGTCAACGTCCTGACTTTC.

The CDR3: CASSSDNPPPSSPLHF. The CDR3 coding sequence is TGTGCCAGCAGCTCGGACAACCCTCCTCCCTCGTCACCCCTCCACTTT. This sequence joins TRBV5-4 and TRBJ1-6; the D gene is possibly TRBD1 (5 bases). Germline loops: CDR1 SGHNT, CDR2 YYREEE (reference sequence). Trimming removed 3 bases from V and 10 bases from J, with 20 bases in between. The CDR3 contains 16 residues.

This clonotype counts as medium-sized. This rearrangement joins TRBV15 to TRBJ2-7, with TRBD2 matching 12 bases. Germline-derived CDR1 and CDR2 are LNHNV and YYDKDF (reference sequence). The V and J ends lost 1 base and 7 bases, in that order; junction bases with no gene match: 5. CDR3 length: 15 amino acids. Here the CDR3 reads CATSRVTSGSKEQYF. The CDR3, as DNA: TGTGCCACCAGCAGAGTGACTAGCGGGAGTAAAGAGCAGTACTTC.

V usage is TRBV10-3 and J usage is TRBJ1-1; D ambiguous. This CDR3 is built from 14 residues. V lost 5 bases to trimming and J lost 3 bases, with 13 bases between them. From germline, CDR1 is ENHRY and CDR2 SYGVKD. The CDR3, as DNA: TGTGCCATCAGTACCTCAGGAAGGGACACTGAAGCTTTCTTT. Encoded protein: CAISTSGRDTEAFF.

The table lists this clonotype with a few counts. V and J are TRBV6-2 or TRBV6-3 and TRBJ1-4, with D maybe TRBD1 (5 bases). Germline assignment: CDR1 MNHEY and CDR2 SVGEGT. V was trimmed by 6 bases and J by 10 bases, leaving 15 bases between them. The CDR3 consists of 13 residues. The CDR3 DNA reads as TGTGCCAGCAGCCCCTCAGGGATAGGAAAACTGTTTTTT. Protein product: CASSPSGIGKLFF.